This T cell receptor beta chain comes out of a study of control samples from healthy donors and cancer patients. The CDR3 loop spans 15 amino acids. The germline V and J ends were trimmed by 5 bases and 7 bases, with 17 bases remaining between them. CDR1 MNHEY and CDR2 SMNVEV come from the germline V gene (reference sequence). The table came from immunoSEQ multiplex PCR; TCRdb's copy has only in-frame clones and leaves some out. The profile covers 150,000 or so clones, with 93% appearing a single time and approximately 4% taken by the ten largest. The chain employs TRBV27 and TRBJ1-4; no firm D call. The receptor comes from a woman aged 60 to 75 in good health. Material: blood. The CDR3 DNA reads as TGTGCCAGCAGTGATTATAGGGCAGGCGGTGAAAAACTGTTTTTT. Amino acid sequence: CASSDYRAGGEKLFF. The full variable domain, in which reference TRBV27 and TRBJ1-4 provide the parts outside the CDR3, is EAQVTQNPRYLITVTGKKLTVTCSQNMNHEYMSWYRQDPGLGLRQIYYSMNVEVTDKGDVPEGYKVSRKEKRNFPLILESPSPNQTSLYFCASSDYRAGGEKLFFGSGTQLSVL.